These 22 T cell receptor beta chains share one sample of origin, sequenced in a study of T cells in Graves' hyperthyroidism and ophthalmopathy (dated by TCRdb to about 2019). Libraries were made using multiplex PCR. For sequencing, an Illumina HiSeq 2000 was employed. The TCR beta CDR3 regions were amplified from the RNA transcripts. The first round of RT-PCR for the TCR CDR3 was performed with the HTBI primer set and the Qiagen OneStep RT-PCR kit. TCRdb cleaned the public reads at Q25 with fastp, built clones with MiXCR and kept in-frame beta chains. Identical CDR3 proteins give one entry, which carries the most common genes and DNA. In this sample the table shows around 200,000 distinct CDR3 sequences, about 17% of which occur a single time. In total, the top ten clones hold 25% to 35% of the sample. Specimen: blood. The receptor set was obtained from a woman in her forties or fifties with Graves' hyperthyroidism.

This clonotype occurred a few times. The chain carries TRBV25-1 and TRBJ1-2, with unresolved D. Germline V gene data show CDR1 as MGHDK and CDR2 as SYGVNS. This CDR3 is 14 amino acids long. Trimming cost V 3 bases and J 4 bases, with 12 bases left between them. The CDR3 nucleotides read TGTGCCAGCAGTGACGCTGACGGCTTCTATGGCTACACCTTC. Encoded protein: CASSDADGFYGYTF.

The chain has TRBV11-2 and TRBJ2-2, with D hard to call. The CDR3 runs 14 residues. From germline, CDR1 is SGHAT and CDR2 FQNNGV. Trimming cost V 5 bases and J 1 base, with 8 bases left between them. The CDR3: CASSPDGNTGELFF. Here the CDR3 DNA reads TGTGCCAGCAGCCCGGACGGGAACACCGGGGAGCTGTTTTTT.

This clonotype was detected only a few times. A single base separates this from a much larger clone, so it may be a read error. V and J are TRBV7-8 and TRBJ1-5; the D is unclear. CDR1 is SGHVS and CDR2 is FQNEAQ in the germline V gene. The CDR3 extends over 15 amino acids. CDR3 coding DNA: TGTGCCAGCAGCTTACGGGCGGGAGGCAATCAGCCCCGGCATTTT. Protein: CASSLRAGGNQPRHF.

This clonotype turned up a few times. This chain joins TRBV4-1 and TRBJ1-3; D is ambiguous. The V gene lost 6 bases and the J gene lost 0 bases, with 12 bases spanning the gap. The germline CDR1 and CDR2 sequences are MGHRA and YSYEKL. This CDR3 spans 15 amino acids. The CDR3 is CASRVTGSSGNTIYF. The CDR3 DNA sequence: TGCGCCAGCAGGGTCACCGGGAGCTCTGGAAACACCATATATTTT.

This clonotype was counted ten times or more. CDR3: CASSSPLGTGNTIYF. CDR3 nucleotide sequence: TGTGCCAGCAGTTCCCCGTTAGGTACTGGAAACACCATATATTTT. The chain joins TRBV6-1 to TRBJ1-3; no reliable D call. Trimming shortened V by 5 bases and J by 2 bases, and 13 bases separated the two germline ends. The germline CDR1 and CDR2 sequences are MNHNS and SASEGT. This CDR3 comprises 15 residues.

Many counts were recorded for this clonotype. This chain links TRBV5-1 with TRBJ2-7, with 7 nucleotides matching TRBD1. Per germline, CDR1 SGHRS and CDR2 YFSETQ. CDR3 length equals 14 residues. The trim removed 3 bases at V and 0 bases at J, leaving 3 bases unmatched. This CDR3 is CASSYRGTSYEQYF. DNA of the CDR3: TGCGCCAGCAGCTACAGGGGTACCTCCTACGAGCAGTACTTC.

Many counts were recorded for this clonotype. The rearrangement uses TRBV20-1 and TRBJ1-2; D possibly corresponds to TRBD1 (5 bases). V was cut by 5 bases and J by 1 base, with 20 bases left in between. This CDR3 is built from 16 residues. Germline CDR1 DFQATT, CDR2 SNEGSKA (reference sequence). The CDR3 sequence is CSAPATGAGNNYGYTF. The CDR3 bases are TGCAGTGCTCCGGCAACCGGGGCGGGGAATAACTATGGCTACACCTTC.

This clonotype has ten or more counts. The rearrangement joins TRBV10-3 to TRBJ2-3, with 11 bases that match TRBD2. V lost 5 bases and J lost 5; bases outside the gene matches: 6. CDR3 length: 15 amino acids. Germline values: CDR1 ENHRY, CDR2 SYGVKD. CDR3 nucleotides: TGTGCCATCAGTTTAGCGGGGGGGCCCAAAGATACGCAGTATTTT. Amino acid sequence: CAISLAGGPKDTQYF.

This clonotype showed up just a few times. The DNA for the CDR3 is TGTGCCAGCAGTTTAGAGGCTCTAGCGACCGGGGAGCTGTTTTTT. This sequence encodes CASSLEALATGELFF. The chain joins TRBV12-3 or TRBV12-4 to TRBJ2-2; possible D gene TRBD2, 6 bases. This CDR3 is built from 15 residues. The V end was cut by 1 base, the J end by 5 bases, with 11 bases between.

Many counts were recorded for this clonotype. The V gene is TRBV19, the J gene TRBJ1-2, with unresolved D. The CDR3 length is 13 residues. Germline loops: CDR1 LNHDA, CDR2 SQIVND (reference sequence). Trimming took 3 bases from V and 6 from J, leaving 11 bases between them. The CDR3 is CASSMAGWNGYTF. In nucleotides, the CDR3 is TGTGCCAGTAGTATGGCGGGGTGGAATGGCTACACCTTC.

At least ten counts were recorded for this clonotype. The CDR3 DNA is TGTGCCAGCAGCCATCCGACAGGGATGGCTTTCTTT. This encodes CASSHPTGMAFF. The rearrangement links TRBV7-9 to TRBJ1-1; 7 nucleotides match TRBD1. Germline assignment: CDR1 SEHNR and CDR2 FQNEAQ (reference sequence). The trim removed 5 bases at V and 11 bases at J, leaving 8 bases unmatched. CDR3 size: 12 residues.

This chain connects TRBV28 to TRBJ1-2; 8 bases are a match to TRBD1. The J segment lost 2 bases and the V segment lost 4 bases, leaving 12 bases of the junction unmatched. The CDR3 has 17 residues. Germline V lookup: CDR1 MDHEN, CDR2 SYDVKM. The CDR3 region is CASSWRDRRESNYGYTF. The DNA of the CDR3 is TGTGCCAGCAGTTGGCGGGACAGGCGGGAATCCAACTATGGCTACACCTTC.

This chain connects TRBV24-1 to TRBJ2-5, with D unresolved. V was trimmed by 2 bases and J by 7 bases, leaving 7 bases between them. Germline CDR1 reads KGHDR; CDR2 reads SFDVKD. The CDR3 has 12 residues. The chain's CDR3 is CATSDSIGTQYF. The CDR3 DNA is TGTGCCACCAGTGATTCTATTGGGACCCAGTACTTC.

This clonotype was detected many times. CDR3 amino acids: CASSFGDMTGELFF. CDR3 nucleotides: TGCGCCAGCAGCTTCGGGGATATGACCGGGGAGCTGTTTTTT. J is TRBJ2-2 and V is TRBV5-1, with D possibly matching TRBD2 (5 bases). Germline values: CDR1 SGHRS, CDR2 YFSETQ. The V end was cut by 2 bases, the J end by 5 bases, with 10 bases between. The CDR3 has 14 amino acids.

This chain uses TRBV5-1 with TRBJ2-1; perhaps TRBD2 as D (6 bases). There are 15 residues in the CDR3. V was trimmed by 4 bases and J by 2 bases, leaving 13 bases between them. Germline CDR1 reads SGHRS; CDR2 reads YFSETQ. The CDR3 region is CASSPEAGPYNEQFF. CDR3 DNA: TGCGCCAGCAGCCCTGAAGCGGGCCCCTACAATGAGCAGTTCTTC.

This clonotype was recorded many times. The rearrangement joins TRBV27 to TRBJ1-2, with 8 bases identical to TRBD1. V lost 5 bases, J lost 3 bases, and 5 bases stayed unmatched. Germline V gene lookup returns CDR1 MNHEY and CDR2 SMNVEV (reference sequence). The CDR3 contains 14 residues. The CDR3 sequence: CASSHLTGDYGYTF. The CDR3 region has the DNA TGTGCCAGCAGTCACCTGACAGGGGACTATGGCTACACCTTC.

This clonotype was found many times. The chain uses TRBV6-2 or TRBV6-3 and TRBJ1-2; D gene ambiguous. The germline V gene has CDR1 MNHEY and CDR2 SVGEGT. The CDR3 has 15 amino acids. V gave up 3 bases and J gave up 7 bases, with 18 bases separating them. The CDR3 nucleotides are TGTGCCAGCAGTTATGGTAGCGGGCGAGGTACTGGCTACACCTTC. Translated, it gives CASSYGSGRGTGYTF.

The sample holds many counts of this clonotype. This chain joins TRBV6-2 or TRBV6-3 and TRBJ1-1; tentative D call: TRBD1 (6 bases). V lost 6 bases and J lost 1, with 18 bases in between. This CDR3 region has 16 residues. Germline CDR1 and CDR2: MNHEY and SVGEGT. The CDR3 coding sequence is TGTGCCAGCAGATTCACAGGGCTGACTCCGAACACTGAAGCTTTCTTT. It encodes CASRFTGLTPNTEAFF.

V and J are TRBV6-1 and TRBJ1-2; D unresolved. The V gene lost 8 bases and the J gene lost 4 bases, with 14 bases spanning the gap. This CDR3 has 13 amino acids. From germline, CDR1 is MNHNS and CDR2 SASEGT. CDR3 region: CASYLVGSYGYTF. In DNA, the CDR3 is TGTGCCAGCTACCTGGTCGGCTCCTATGGCTACACCTTC.

Regarding this clonotype: Being one base from a much bigger clone, this may be a read error. The chain joins TRBV27 to TRBJ2-7; TRBD1 agrees at 11 bases. This CDR3 comprises 16 residues. The germline V gene encodes CDR1 MNHEY and CDR2 SMNVEV (reference sequence). The CDR3 region is CASSLRRTGGYHEEYF. The CDR3, as DNA: TGTGCCAGCAGTTTACGACGGACAGGGGGCTATCACGAGGAGTACTTC.

The chain has TRBV5-4 and TRBJ2-7, with D perhaps given as TRBD1 or TRBD2 (6 bases each). CDR1 SGHNT and CDR2 YYREEE come from the germline V gene (reference sequence). The ends were cut back, 2 bases at V and 4 bases at J, with 13 bases in the middle. This CDR3 is built from 14 residues. This CDR3 is CASSLGGHYYEQYF. DNA for the CDR3: TGTGCCAGCAGCTTAGGGGGGCACTATTACGAGCAGTACTTC.

J is TRBJ1-5 and V is TRBV18, with TRBD1 matching 7 bases. The V and J ends lost 3 bases and 3 bases, in that order; junction bases with no gene match: 5. The germline CDR1 and CDR2 sequences are KGHSH and LQKENI. The CDR3 is 15 amino acids. CDR3 coding DNA: TGTGCCAGCTCACCCATGGGACAGAACAATCAGCCCCAGCATTTT. Translating it yields CASSPMGQNNQPQHF. Full variable domain (missing parts from reference TRBV18 and TRBJ1-5): NAGVMQNPRHLVRRRGQEARLRCSPMKGHSHVYWYRQLPEEGLKFMVYLQKENIIDESGMPKERFSAEFPKEGPSILRIQQVVRGDSAAYFCASSPMGQNNQPQHFGDGTRLSIL.